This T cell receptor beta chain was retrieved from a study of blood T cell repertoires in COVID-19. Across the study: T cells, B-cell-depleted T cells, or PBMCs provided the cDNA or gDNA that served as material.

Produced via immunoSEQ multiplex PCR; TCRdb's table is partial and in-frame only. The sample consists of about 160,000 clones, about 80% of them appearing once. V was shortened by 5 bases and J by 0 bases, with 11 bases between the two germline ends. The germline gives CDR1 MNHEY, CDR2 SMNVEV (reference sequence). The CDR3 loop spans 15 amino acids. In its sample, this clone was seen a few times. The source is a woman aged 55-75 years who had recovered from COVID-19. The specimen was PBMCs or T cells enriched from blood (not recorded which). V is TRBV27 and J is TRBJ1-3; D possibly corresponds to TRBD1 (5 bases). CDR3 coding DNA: TGTGCCAGCAGTCCGGCAGGGATCTCTGGAAACACCATATATTTT. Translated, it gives CASSPAGISGNTIYF.